These 31 T cell receptor beta chains share one sample of origin, sequenced in a study of blood T cell repertoires in COVID-19. The method was immunoSEQ multiplex PCR; TCRdb's version includes in-frame clones alone and lacks a portion of them. The sample lists over 85,000 clones; around four fifths were seen once. Material for sequencing was peripheral blood. The receptors originated from a man in his forties or fifties with acute or convalescent COVID-19.

The gene calls are TRBV21-1 and TRBJ2-5; the table calls TRBD1, which could not be checked here. TRBV21-1 is a documented pseudogene. CDR3 length: 12 amino acids. CDR3 nucleotide sequence: TGTGCCAGCCAGCAGGGTGGAGAGACCCAGTACTTC. The encoded protein is CASQQGGETQYF.

In DNA, the CDR3 is TGTGCCAGCAGCAATACAGCAACTAATGAAAAACTGTTTTTT. This encodes CASSNTATNEKLFF. The rearrangement joins TRBV6-2 or TRBV6-3 to TRBJ1-4; D unclear. V lost 6 bases, J lost 0 bases, and 8 bases lay in between. The CDR3 contains 14 residues. The germline CDR1 and CDR2 sequences are MNHEY and SVGEGT.

CDR3 in DNA: TGTGCCAGCAGCCAATTGACGGGGTACGAGCAGTACTTC. Its translation is CASSQLTGYEQYF. This rearrangement joins TRBV7-8 to TRBJ2-7; tentatively, D is TRBD2 (5 bases). CDR1 and CDR2 from the germline V gene are SGHVS and FQNEAQ. CDR3 length: 13 residues. Trimming removed 5 bases from V and 4 bases from J, with 12 bases in between.

The rearrangement uses TRBV9 and TRBJ2-1; weak D call: TRBD2 (6 bases). CDR3 length: 14 amino acids. V was pared by 4 bases and J by 7 bases, with 15 bases between. In germline, CDR1 is SGDLS, CDR2 YYNGEE. Here the CDR3 reads CASSPWTNSNEQFF. DNA for the CDR3: TGTGCCAGCAGCCCATGGACTAACTCGAATGAGCAGTTCTTC. The full variable domain, with the rest looked up from reference TRBV9 and TRBJ2-1, is DSGVTQTPKHLITATGQRVTLRCSPRSGDLSVYWYQQSLDQGLQFLIQYYNGEERAKGNILERFSAQQFPDLHSELNLSSLELGDSALYFCASSPWTNSNEQFFGPGTRLTVL.

V usage is TRBV5-1 and J usage is TRBJ2-7, with TRBD1 matching over 9 bases. This CDR3 has 16 amino acids. Germline V lookup: CDR1 SGHRS, CDR2 YFSETQ. Unmatched junction bases numbered 10, after V lost 0 bases and J lost 6 bases. The CDR3 nucleotides are TGCGCCAGCAGCTTGGTATCTGACAGGGGGGCGAGCGAGCAGTACTTC. Encoded protein: CASSLVSDRGASEQYF.

This clone was counted between two and nine times. The chain is built from TRBV5-1 and TRBJ1-6; 8 bases are shared with TRBD1. Germline CDR1 reads SGHRS; CDR2 reads YFSETQ. J gave up 5 bases and V 3 bases, and 4 bases lay outside the gene matches. This CDR3 has 15 amino acids. The CDR3 sequence is CASSSSGQDNSPLHF. In nucleotides, the CDR3 is TGCGCCAGCAGCTCTTCGGGACAGGATAATTCACCCCTCCACTTT.

This clone has only a few counts. This sequence joins TRBV19 and TRBJ1-6, with 10 positions matching TRBD1. There are 14 residues in the CDR3. V shed 6 bases, J shed 7 bases, and the junction held 3 bases outside the gene matches. Germline V gene data show CDR1 as LNHDA and CDR2 as SQIVND (reference sequence). CDR3 sequence (DNA): TGTGCCAGTAGAGGACAGGGGGTCAATTCACCCCTCCACTTT. Translating gives CASRGQGVNSPLHF.

V is TRBV4-3 and J is TRBJ1-6; TRBD1 agrees at 10 bases. The CDR3 has 16 amino acids. From germline, CDR1 is LGHNA and CDR2 YSLEER. J lost 9 bases, V lost 4 bases, and 9 bases had no gene match. The CDR3 coding sequence is TGCGCCAGCAGCCGCGTTACCGGGACAGGGGCTTCACCCCTCCACTTT. Translation: CASSRVTGTGASPLHF.

The rearrangement uses TRBV5-5 and TRBJ1-4; 8 nucleotides line up with TRBD1. Germline loops: CDR1 SGHKS, CDR2 YYEKEE (reference sequence). The CDR3 is 15 residues long. Trimming removed 4 bases from V and 4 bases from J; junction bases left unmatched: 6. CDR3 nucleotide sequence: TGTGCCAGCAGCCCGCAGGGGGCGAGTAATGAAAAACTGTTTTTT. Protein product: CASSPQGASNEKLFF. The complete variable domain, with remaining parts taken from reference TRBV5-5 and TRBJ1-4, reads DAGVTQSPTHLIKTRGQQVTLRCSPISGHKSVSWYQQVLGQGPQFIFQYYEKEERGRGNFPDRFSARQFPNYSSELNVNALLLGDSALYLCASSPQGASNEKLFFGSGTQLSVL.

This chain uses TRBV3-1 (or the pseudogene TRBV3-2) with TRBJ1-2; the D gene is possibly TRBD1 (6 bases). This CDR3 has 14 amino acids. CDR1 is LGHDT and CDR2 is YNNKEL in the germline V gene (reference sequence). The ends were cut back, 0 bases at V and 7 bases at J, with 12 bases in the middle. CDR3 residues: CASSQDFQGSGYTF. For the CDR3, the DNA is TGTGCCAGCAGCCAAGATTTTCAGGGGTCTGGCTACACCTTC.

The chain joins TRBV30 to TRBJ1-2; perhaps TRBD1 as D (6 bases). Between the trimmed V and J ends, which lost 0 bases and 2 bases, there was a span of 16 bases. Germline CDR1 GTSNPN, CDR2 SVGIG (reference sequence). This CDR3 is built from 16 residues. The CDR3 coding sequence is TGTGCCTGGAGTGTAGCACTTTCGGACAGAAACTATGGCTACACCTTC. Translated, it gives CAWSVALSDRNYGYTF.

The V gene is TRBV14, the J gene TRBJ1-1; 11 nucleotides agree with TRBD1. This CDR3 comprises 14 residues. The germline V gene has CDR1 SGHDN and CDR2 FVKESK. The ends lost 6 bases at V and 5 bases at J; junction bases unmatched: 5. As DNA, the CDR3 is TGTGCCAGCAGGCGGACAGGGGGCCGTACTGAAGCTTTCTTT. The encoded protein is CASRRTGGRTEAFF.

J is TRBJ1-4 and V is TRBV25-1; 7 bases fit TRBD1. The V gene's germline CDR1 is MGHDK and CDR2 SYGVNS. V trimming: 5 bases; J trimming: 4 bases; junction bases outside the gene matches: 4. The CDR3 consists of 14 residues. The CDR3 region has the DNA TGTGCCAGCAGTACAGGGGTCTTTAATGAAAAACTGTTTTTT. Protein: CASSTGVFNEKLFF. Using reference TRBV25-1 and TRBJ1-4 for the parts outside the CDR3, the full variable domain is EADIYQTPRYLVIGTGKKITLECSQTMGHDKMYWYQQDPGMELHLIHYSYGVNSTEKGDLSSESTVSRIRTEHFPLTLESARPSHTSQYLCASSTGVFNEKLFFGSGTQLSVL.

This clone is labeled as medium-sized. This chain connects TRBV5-5 to TRBJ2-3; no firm D call. Trimming shortened V by 4 bases and J by 3 bases, and 12 bases separated the two germline ends. The CDR3 length is 14 residues. In germline, CDR1 is SGHKS, CDR2 YYEKEE (reference sequence). This CDR3 reads CASSTESWTDTQYF. CDR3 nucleotide sequence: TGTGCCAGCAGCACGGAGTCGTGGACAGATACGCAGTATTTT.

V and J are TRBV5-1 and TRBJ2-3, with D perhaps TRBD1 (6 bases). Trimming pared 2 bases from V and 4 bases from J, leaving 14 bases between. This CDR3 has 15 amino acids. Germline assignment: CDR1 SGHRS and CDR2 YFSETQ. The DNA for the CDR3 is TGCGCCAGCAGCTTAGTTTTACAGGGTCCAGATACGCAGTATTTT. Its translation: CASSLVLQGPDTQYF.

This clone has only one observation. V is TRBV10-1 and J is TRBJ2-1, with TRBD2 matching 11 bases. CDR1 and CDR2 (germline): WNHNN, SYGVQD (reference sequence). The ends lost 3 bases at V and 5 bases at J; junction bases unmatched: 3. The CDR3 is 15 amino acids. The CDR3 DNA is TGCGCCAGCAGTGAACTAGCGGGGGAGAACAATGAGCAGTTCTTC. Translating it yields CASSELAGENNEQFF.

This clone showed up just once. The V gene is TRBV9, the J gene TRBJ2-7; D may be TRBD2 (7 bases). The CDR3 has 13 residues. Trimming removed 3 bases from V and 2 bases from J, with 9 bases in between. Germline V gene data show CDR1 as SGDLS and CDR2 as YYNGEE. The chain's CDR3 is CASSEGGAYEQYF. In DNA, the CDR3 is TGTGCCAGCAGCGAGGGGGGGGCCTACGAGCAGTACTTC.

The chain employs TRBV11-2 and TRBJ2-7; 9 bases fit TRBD1. The V segment lost 3 bases and the J segment 5 bases; nucleotides outside the gene matches: 8. Germline V lookup: CDR1 SGHAT, CDR2 FQNNGV. The CDR3 covers 15 residues. CDR3 in amino acids: CASSLMGQGIDEQYF. In DNA, the CDR3 is TGTGCCAGCAGCTTGATGGGACAGGGTATAGACGAGCAGTACTTC.

The rearrangement links TRBV27 to TRBJ1-1; D ambiguous. Deletions cut 1 base from V and 1 base from J, with 7 bases between. CDR3 size: 14 residues. The germline V gene encodes CDR1 MNHEY and CDR2 SMNVEV (reference sequence). This chain's CDR3 is CASSLWSENTEAFF. In nucleotides, the CDR3 is TGTGCCAGCAGTTTATGGTCAGAGAACACTGAAGCTTTCTTT.

The chain carries TRBV7-2 and TRBJ1-4; D unclear. V was shortened by 3 bases and J by 8 bases, with 16 bases between the two germline ends. The CDR3 totals 15 residues. Germline CDR1 reads SGHTA; CDR2 reads FQGNSA. CDR3 coding DNA: TGTGCCAGCAGCTTTGAGGGTTGGATCGGAGAAAAACTGTTTTTT. Its translation is CASSFEGWIGEKLFF.

This clone was detected only a few times. CDR3 DNA: TGTGCCAGCAGCCCCTGGGGCGGCGGGGGTCAGCCCCAGCATTTT. It specifies CASSPWGGGGQPQHF. The J gene is TRBJ1-5, the V gene TRBV7-2, with a possible D match to TRBD1 (5 bases). V was clipped by 5 bases and J by 6 bases, with 17 bases between them. Germline CDR1 reads SGHTA; CDR2 reads FQGNSA. There are 15 residues in the CDR3.

The rearrangement uses TRBV9 and TRBJ2-7, with 9 bases fitting TRBD1. The CDR3 runs 14 residues. V lost 4 bases, J lost 2 bases, and 4 bases stayed unmatched. Germline V gene data show CDR1 as SGDLS and CDR2 as YYNGEE. CDR3 in amino acids: CASSLGQGTYEQYF. In DNA, the CDR3 is TGTGCCAGCAGCCTGGGACAGGGAACCTACGAGCAGTACTTC.

This chain links TRBV30 with TRBJ1-2, with D unresolved. The CDR3 extends over 11 amino acids. Trimming took off 8 bases at V and 8 bases at J, with 15 bases between the two ends. Looked up from germline, CDR1 is GTSNPN and CDR2 is SVGIG (reference sequence). The CDR3 DNA reads TGTGCCCATGGCGGGAAGCGAGGCTACACCTTC. It is translated as CAHGGKRGYTF.

CDR3 DNA: TGTGCCAGCAGCCAAGAGACTAGCGACCAAGAGACCCAGTACTTC. Its protein product is CASSQETSDQETQYF. This rearrangement joins TRBV4-2 to TRBJ2-5, with 8 bases matching TRBD2. The J segment lost 0 bases and the V segment lost 0 bases, leaving 0 bases of the junction unmatched. This CDR3 comprises 15 residues. Germline CDR1 is LGHNA and CDR2 is YNFKEQ.

V gene TRBV19 combines with J gene TRBJ1-2; 9 bases fit TRBD1. Germline trimming cut 3 bases from V and 2 bases from J; bases unmatched to any gene: 4. CDR3 length equals 15 residues. Germline V CDR1 and CDR2: LNHDA, SQIVND (reference sequence). The DNA for the CDR3 is TGTGCCAGTAGTATCACCGGGACAGGGAACTATGGCTACACCTTC. Its translation: CASSITGTGNYGYTF.

The chain joins TRBV12-3 or TRBV12-4 to TRBJ2-7, with unresolved D. This CDR3 comprises 12 residues. With 3 bases removed from V and 6 bases from J, the gap between germline ends came to 9 bases. CDR3 in amino acids: CASSFARSEQYF. The DNA of the CDR3 is TGTGCCAGCAGTTTCGCTAGGTCCGAGCAGTACTTC.

The chain uses TRBV27 and TRBJ2-3, with TRBD2 matching 9 bases. The CDR3 length is 18 residues. Per the germline V gene, CDR1 is MNHEY and CDR2 is SMNVEV (reference sequence). Losses at the gene ends were 6 bases for V and 4 bases for J; bases not matched to a gene: 17. The CDR3 loop reads CASSLRPHSGRTPDTQYF. CDR3 sequence (DNA): TGTGCCAGCAGCTTAAGGCCGCATAGCGGGAGAACCCCAGATACGCAGTATTTT.

This chain uses TRBV5-1 with TRBJ2-5, with 7 bases that match TRBD1. V lost 4 bases, J lost 0 bases, and 3 bases stayed unmatched. Germline CDR1 is SGHRS and CDR2 is YFSETQ. The CDR3 length is 14 residues. CDR3 loop: CASSQGQHQETQYF. The CDR3 DNA sequence: TGCGCCAGCAGCCAGGGACAGCACCAAGAGACCCAGTACTTC.

In the case of this clone: The same CDR3 is also encoded by other DNA sequences in this sample. This chain joins TRBV25-1 and TRBJ2-5; 8 nucleotides line up with TRBD2. Germline V lookup: CDR1 MGHDK, CDR2 SYGVNS. V gave up 9 bases and J gave up 5 bases; unmatched junction bases: 2. This CDR3 has 11 residues. In nucleotides, the CDR3 is TGTGCCAGTGGCGGGGGGGAGACCCAGTACTTC. This gives the protein CASGGGETQYF. Combining the CDR3 with reference TRBV25-1 and TRBJ2-5 gives the whole variable domain EADIYQTPRYLVIGTGKKITLECSQTMGHDKMYWYQQDPGMELHLIHYSYGVNSTEKGDLSSESTVSRIRTEHFPLTLESARPSHTSQYLCASGGGETQYFGPGTRLLVL.

The chain recombines TRBV14 with TRBJ2-5; perhaps TRBD2 as D (5 bases). The germline V gene has CDR1 SGHDN and CDR2 FVKESK. V was trimmed by 1 base and J by 7 bases, leaving 10 bases between them. The CDR3 has 13 amino acids. The CDR3 loop is CASSQVYRGTQYF. CDR3 sequence (DNA): TGTGCCAGCAGCCAAGTGTACCGGGGGACCCAGTACTTC.

The gene calls are TRBV7-8 and TRBJ1-2; 8 bases fit TRBD1. CDR3 length: 12 amino acids. Germline lookup yields CDR1 SGHVS and CDR2 FQNEAQ. J lost 8 bases, V lost 1 base, and 0 bases had no gene match. The CDR3 loop is CASSLGTGGYTF. The CDR3 nucleotides read TGTGCCAGCAGCTTAGGGACAGGGGGCTACACCTTC.